The 29 T cell receptor beta chains below were found in one sample sequenced in a study of blood T cell repertoires in COVID-19. This table comes from immunoSEQ multiplex PCR, and its TCRdb copy is limited to in-frame clones, with some not included. Of about 75,000 clones listed, around 90% were seen once; the top ten hold less than 9%. Sequences were obtained from peripheral blood. All receptors derive from a human donor in a cohort sampled during active COVID-19.

This sequence joins TRBV6-1 and TRBJ2-6, with D perhaps matching TRBD2 (6 bases). CDR1 MNHNS and CDR2 SASEGT come from the germline V gene. The V end was cut by 3 bases, the J end by 1 base, with 19 bases between. The CDR3 sequence is 19 residues long. The CDR3 DNA is TGTGCCAGCAGTGAGGCCCGGACTATTATAGGGTCTGGGGCCAACGTCCTGACTTTC. Translation: CASSEARTIIGSGANVLTF.

The chain is built from TRBV19 and TRBJ2-1; 11 positions agree with TRBD2. The CDR3 runs 15 residues. Germline trimming cut 7 bases from V and 14 bases from J; bases unmatched to any gene: 16. Germline-derived CDR1 and CDR2 are LNHDA and SQIVND (reference sequence). CDR3 in DNA: TGTGCCAGTATGGCGGGTAGCGGGGGGGCCAGGTTGGAGTTCTTC. Its protein product is CASMAGSGGARLEFF.

DNA of the CDR3: TGTGCCAGCAGCTCCGGGTGGGGGAGGGCGCTTACCGCGAATGAGCAGTTCTTC. As protein: CASSSGWGRALTANEQFF. This chain uses TRBV7-2 with TRBJ2-1, with TRBD2 matching over 7 bases. Germline-derived CDR1 and CDR2 are SGHTA and FQGNSA. The CDR3 extends over 18 amino acids. The V segment lost 4 bases and the J segment 7 bases; nucleotides outside the gene matches: 19. The variable domain in full, completed from reference TRBV7-2 and TRBJ2-1, reads GAGVSQSPSNKVTEKGKDVELRCDPISGHTALYWYRQSLGQGLEFLIYFQGNSAPDKSGLPSDRFSAERTGGSVSTLTIQRTQQEDSAVYLCASSSGWGRALTANEQFFGPGTRLTVL.

V usage is TRBV6-6 and J usage is TRBJ1-1; 8 bases are shared with TRBD1. With 6 bases clipped from V and 8 bases from J, the junction kept 2 bases outside the gene matches. The CDR3 is 11 residues long. Germline V gene sequence: CDR1 MNHNY, CDR2 SVGAGI (reference sequence). CDR3 sequence (DNA): TGTGCCAGCAGACAGGGGGTAGAAGCTTTCTTT. Translation: CASRQGVEAFF.

This rearrangement joins TRBV5-1 to TRBJ1-1, with D tentatively TRBD1 (6 bases). CDR3 size: 15 residues. Per the germline V gene, CDR1 is SGHRS and CDR2 is YFSETQ. V was clipped by 4 bases and J by 8 bases, with 21 bases between them. For the CDR3, the DNA is TGCGCCAGCAGCCCGACCGCCGGGACACCAGTGGAAGCTTTCTTT. It codes for CASSPTAGTPVEAFF.

The chain is built from TRBV29-1 and TRBJ1-1; D not resolved. Germline loops: CDR1 SQVTM, CDR2 ANQGSEA. Trimming took 7 bases from V and 1 from J, leaving 13 bases between them. This CDR3 region has 13 residues. The CDR3 DNA follows: TGCAGCGCTAGACCCCTAGGGAACACTGAAGCTTTCTTT. Its translation is CSARPLGNTEAFF.

V gene TRBV18 combines with J gene TRBJ1-1, with 8 bases lining up with TRBD1. This CDR3 has 14 amino acids. Germline V lookup: CDR1 KGHSH, CDR2 LQKENI. The trim removed 3 bases at V and 2 bases at J, leaving 2 bases unmatched. This CDR3 reads CASSPGQANTEAFF. CDR3 coding DNA: TGTGCCAGCTCACCGGGACAGGCAAACACTGAAGCTTTCTTT.

The CDR3 nucleotides read TGCGCCAGCAGCTTGGCTCCGTCGCAGGGACTTAATCAGCCCCAGCATTTT. This codes for CASSLAPSQGLNQPQHF. The chain is built from TRBV5-1 and TRBJ1-5, with a weak D call TRBD1 (5 bases). This CDR3 has 17 amino acids. V lost 0 bases and J lost 4, with 17 bases in between. CDR1 SGHRS and CDR2 YFSETQ come from the germline V gene. Full variable domain (remainder filled in from reference TRBV5-1 and TRBJ1-5): KAGVTQTPRYLIKTRGQQVTLSCSPISGHRSVSWYQQTPGQGLQFLFEYFSETQRNKGNFPGRFSGRQFSNSRSEMNVSTLELGDSALYLCASSLAPSQGLNQPQHFGDGTRLSIL.

The chain is built from TRBV12-3 or TRBV12-4 and TRBJ2-6; D unresolved. The CDR3 totals 13 residues. V lost 8 bases and J lost 0, with 5 bases in between. The CDR3 DNA is TGTGCCAGCGTGTACTCTGGGGCCAACGTCCTGACTTTC. This codes for CASVYSGANVLTF.

The V gene is TRBV10-3, the J gene TRBJ2-5; TRBD2 might be the D (6 bases). CDR1 ENHRY and CDR2 SYGVKD come from the germline V gene. Trimming left V 2 bases short and J 2 bases short, with 9 bases between. CDR3 length: 14 amino acids. This chain's CDR3 is CAISERGGQETQYF. The CDR3 DNA follows: TGTGCCATCAGTGAGCGGGGAGGACAAGAGACCCAGTACTTC.

The chain combines TRBV15 with TRBJ2-5; TRBD1 matches 9 bases. This CDR3 is built from 15 residues. Germline V gives CDR1 LNHNV, CDR2 YYDKDF (reference sequence). V was pared by 4 bases and J by 10 bases, with 13 bases of the junction left unmatched. CDR3 DNA: TGTGCCACCAGCACAGAGCCCGGGACAGGGCAAGTCCAGTACTTC. It codes for CATSTEPGTGQVQYF.

The genes are TRBV9 and TRBJ1-3, with a possible D match to TRBD1 (5 bases). Germline V gene sequence: CDR1 SGDLS, CDR2 YYNGEE. V lost 0 bases, J lost 0 bases, and 22 bases lay in between. The CDR3 totals 20 residues. The DNA of the CDR3 is TGTGCCAGCAGCGTAGACGGGCTGGGGGGGGTACACGGCTCTGGAAACACCATATATTTT. Its protein is CASSVDGLGGVHGSGNTIYF. The full variable domain, in which reference TRBV9 and TRBJ1-3 provide the parts outside the CDR3, is DSGVTQTPKHLITATGQRVTLRCSPRSGDLSVYWYQQSLDQGLQFLIQYYNGEERAKGNILERFSAQQFPDLHSELNLSSLELGDSALYFCASSVDGLGGVHGSGNTIYFGEGSWLTVV.

The genes are TRBV6-1 and TRBJ1-5; 8 nucleotides align to TRBD1. Germline CDR1 MNHNS, CDR2 SASEGT. V trimming: 3 bases; J trimming: 3 bases; junction bases outside the gene matches: 7. The CDR3 runs 16 residues. CDR3 in amino acids: CASSDRDRGDNQPQHF. The CDR3 nucleotides are TGTGCCAGCAGTGACCGTGACAGGGGTGACAATCAGCCCCAGCATTTT.

The rearrangement links TRBV30 to TRBJ2-1; TRBD2 agrees at 11 bases. The junction had 7 bases not matched to a gene; V was cut back by 0 bases and J by 9 bases. This CDR3 spans 15 amino acids. Germline V gene lookup returns CDR1 GTSNPN and CDR2 SVGIG (reference sequence). DNA for the CDR3: TGTGCCTGGAGTGTACTAGCGGGGGCCGGGAGTGAGCAGTTCTTC. It translates to CAWSVLAGAGSEQFF.

This chain uses TRBV4-1 with TRBJ2-7; D unclear. The CDR3 contains 14 residues. The germline V gene has CDR1 MGHRA and CDR2 YSYEKL. V shed 0 bases and J shed 6 bases, with 12 bases lying between them. The DNA of the CDR3 is TGCGCCAGCAGCCAAGATCAGAGCGCAACCGAGCAGTACTTC. Translated, it gives CASSQDQSATEQYF.

The chain has TRBV3-1 (or the pseudogene TRBV3-2) and TRBJ2-7, with D possibly being TRBD1 (5 bases). CDR1 LGHDT and CDR2 YNNKEL come from the germline V gene (reference sequence). The V end lost 2 bases, the J end lost 6 bases, and 23 bases lay between the germline ends. CDR3 size: 17 residues. CDR3 amino acids: CASSQSDLRAFSSEQYF. CDR3 nucleotide sequence: TGTGCCAGCAGCCAATCCGACCTCAGGGCTTTCTCATCCGAGCAGTACTTC.

V and J are TRBV19 and TRBJ2-7, with TRBD2 identical over 8 bases. The CDR3 loop spans 15 amino acids. The junction had 6 bases not matched to a gene; V was cut back by 3 bases and J by 2 bases. Germline loops: CDR1 LNHDA, CDR2 SQIVND (reference sequence). The DNA of the CDR3 is TGTGCCAGTAGTATCAGCGGGGGCCCTACCTACGAGCAGTACTTC. Its protein is CASSISGGPTYEQYF.

The chain employs TRBV11-2 and TRBJ2-7; D possibly corresponds to TRBD2 (6 bases). Per germline, CDR1 SGHAT and CDR2 FQNNGV. V was clipped by 5 bases and J by 5 bases, with 10 bases between them. The CDR3 loop spans 12 amino acids. CDR3 amino acids: CASSRIADEQYF. The CDR3 DNA reads TGTGCCAGCAGCCGAATAGCGGACGAGCAGTACTTC.

This chain links TRBV18 with TRBJ1-5; 7 positions agree with TRBD1. Germline V gene sequence: CDR1 KGHSH, CDR2 LQKENI. V lost 4 bases and J lost 0; bases outside the gene matches: 9. CDR3 length: 17 amino acids. Here the CDR3 reads CASSRQGGASSNQPQHF. The DNA for the CDR3 is TGTGCCAGCTCACGACAGGGTGGGGCTAGTAGCAATCAGCCCCAGCATTTT.

CDR3: CASSPGPTYEQYF. For the CDR3, the DNA is TGTGCCAGCAGCCCTGGGCCTACCTACGAGCAGTACTTC. V usage is TRBV11-2 and J usage is TRBJ2-7; no clear D. CDR3 length equals 13 residues. V lost 5 bases and J 2 bases, leaving 10 bases between the germline ends. CDR1 and CDR2 from the germline V gene are SGHAT and FQNNGV.

J is TRBJ2-2 and V is TRBV9; TRBD2 matches 9 bases. Losses at the gene ends were 2 bases for V and 5 bases for J; bases not matched to a gene: 7. The CDR3 length is 16 residues. Germline V gene data show CDR1 as SGDLS and CDR2 as YYNGEE. The DNA for the CDR3 is TGTGCCAGCAGCGTGCGGAACAGCGGGGGGACCGGGGAGCTGTTTTTT. This codes for CASSVRNSGGTGELFF.

The chain joins TRBV27 to TRBJ2-1; 7 nucleotides align to TRBD1. Germline CDR1 reads MNHEY; CDR2 reads SMNVEV (reference sequence). The CDR3 sequence is 16 residues long. The junction had 11 bases not matched to a gene; V was cut back by 2 bases and J by 7 bases. The CDR3 region has the DNA TGTGCCAGCAGTTTAGGGGCTTGGGGCAGGGGGAATGAGCAGTTCTTC. This gives the protein CASSLGAWGRGNEQFF.

This clone was detected once. V is TRBV19 and J is TRBJ2-3; D unresolved. Trimming stripped 2 bases from V and 9 bases from J, with 15 bases between. Germline CDR1 LNHDA, CDR2 SQIVND (reference sequence). This CDR3 has 14 residues. The CDR3 DNA follows: TGTGCCAGTAGTATACCCTCCGGCGGTCCAACGCAGTATTTT. Translating it yields CASSIPSGGPTQYF.

The chain couples TRBV5-4 to TRBJ1-6; D remains ambiguous. Germline CDR1 is SGHNT and CDR2 is YYREEE (reference sequence). V lost 0 bases and J 6 bases, leaving 10 bases between the germline ends. CDR3 length: 15 amino acids. As DNA, the CDR3 is TGTGCCAGCAGCTTGGGGCGGCCGGGTAATTCACCCCTCCACTTT. Its protein is CASSLGRPGNSPLHF.

The rearrangement uses TRBV6-1 and TRBJ2-6, with D possibly matching TRBD1 (5 bases). The CDR3 covers 15 residues. V was trimmed by 1 base and J by 2 bases, leaving 6 bases between them. From germline, CDR1 is MNHNS and CDR2 SASEGT. This CDR3 reads CASSEEGAGANVLTF. The CDR3 DNA reads as TGTGCCAGCAGTGAAGAAGGGGCTGGGGCCAACGTCCTGACTTTC.

The chain joins TRBV28 to TRBJ1-5, with 9 nucleotides matching TRBD1. This CDR3 has 15 amino acids. Looked up from germline, CDR1 is MDHEN and CDR2 is SYDVKM. V gave up 5 bases and J gave up 6 bases; unmatched junction bases: 8. CDR3 in DNA: TGTGCCAGCAGTGCAGTGGACAGGGGAGGTCAGCCCCAGCATTTT. Amino acids: CASSAVDRGGQPQHF.

The gene calls are TRBV21-1 and TRBJ2-2; the DNA was not used to check the table's D call, TRBD1. TRBV21-1 is classified as a pseudogene. The CDR3 covers 18 residues. In DNA form, the CDR3 reads TGTGCCAGCAGCAAGGTGGAGGGACAGGGCTTAGGCACCGGGGAGCTGTTTTTT. The encoded protein is CASSKVEGQGLGTGELFF.

V gene TRBV13 combines with J gene TRBJ1-5; 8 nucleotides match TRBD1. Germline trimming cut 5 bases from V and 2 bases from J; bases unmatched to any gene: 8. Germline V gene sequence: CDR1 PRHDT, CDR2 FYEKMQ (reference sequence). This CDR3 is built from 16 residues. The CDR3 spells CASSPGGMGGNQPQHF. As DNA, the CDR3 is TGTGCCAGCAGCCCAGGGGGCATGGGTGGCAATCAGCCCCAGCATTTT.

The J gene is TRBJ1-1, the V gene TRBV18; D gene uncertain. The CDR3 is 18 residues long. V gave up 1 base and J gave up 4 bases, with 22 bases separating them. Germline V lookup: CDR1 KGHSH, CDR2 LQKENI. CDR3 loop: CASSPLGLGSGGSTEAFF. The CDR3, as DNA: TGTGCCAGCTCACCACTTGGGTTAGGGTCAGGAGGGTCCACTGAAGCTTTCTTT.